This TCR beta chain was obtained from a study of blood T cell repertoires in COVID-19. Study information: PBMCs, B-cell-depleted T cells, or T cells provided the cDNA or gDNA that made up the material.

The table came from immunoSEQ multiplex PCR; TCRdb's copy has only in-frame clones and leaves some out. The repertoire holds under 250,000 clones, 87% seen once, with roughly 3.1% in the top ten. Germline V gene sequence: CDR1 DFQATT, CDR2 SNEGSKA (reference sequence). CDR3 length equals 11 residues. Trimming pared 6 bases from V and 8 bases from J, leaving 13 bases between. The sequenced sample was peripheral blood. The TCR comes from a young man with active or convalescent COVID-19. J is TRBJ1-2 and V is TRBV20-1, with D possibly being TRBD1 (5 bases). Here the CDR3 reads CSAEGAGGYTF. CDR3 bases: TGCAGTGCCGAAGGGGCGGGAGGCTACACCTTC.